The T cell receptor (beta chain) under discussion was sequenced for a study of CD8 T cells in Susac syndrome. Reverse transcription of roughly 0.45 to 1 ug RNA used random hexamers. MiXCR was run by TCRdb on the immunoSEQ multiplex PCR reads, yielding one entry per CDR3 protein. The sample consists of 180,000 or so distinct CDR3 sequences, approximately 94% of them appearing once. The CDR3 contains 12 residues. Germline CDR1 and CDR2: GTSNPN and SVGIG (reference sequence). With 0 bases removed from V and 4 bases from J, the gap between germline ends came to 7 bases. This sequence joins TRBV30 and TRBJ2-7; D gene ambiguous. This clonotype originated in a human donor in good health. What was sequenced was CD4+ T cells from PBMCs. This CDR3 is CAWSVSRYEQYF. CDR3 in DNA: TGTGCCTGGAGTGTATCCCGGTACGAGCAGTACTTC.